This T cell receptor beta chain was found in a study of blood T cell repertoires in COVID-19. Methods used by the authors: From reference gene primer amplification, estimates of nucleated cell counts were derived. Sequencing was performed with immunoSEQ multiplex PCR; in TCRdb, only in-frame clones are kept and a portion is missing. V, J and clone size are taken as reported in that table, and D and trimming were inferred from the DNA itself. The sample has 310,000 or so clones, about 87% seen once. CDR1 is SNHLY and CDR2 is FYNNEI in the germline V gene. The CDR3 has 15 amino acids. The V and J ends lost 3 bases and 2 bases respectively, with 11 bases between them. Symptom resolution, clearance, or two negative PCRs marked donors in Cohort 3 as recovered.

This TCR came from a woman aged 18-35 years who had recovered from COVID-19. J is TRBJ1-5 and V is TRBV2, with D maybe TRBD1 (5 bases). The material sequenced was PBMCs or T cells enriched from blood (not recorded which). This CDR3 is CASSERQGGNQPQHF. The DNA for the CDR3 is TGTGCCAGCAGTGAGAGGCAGGGTGGCAATCAGCCCCAGCATTTT.